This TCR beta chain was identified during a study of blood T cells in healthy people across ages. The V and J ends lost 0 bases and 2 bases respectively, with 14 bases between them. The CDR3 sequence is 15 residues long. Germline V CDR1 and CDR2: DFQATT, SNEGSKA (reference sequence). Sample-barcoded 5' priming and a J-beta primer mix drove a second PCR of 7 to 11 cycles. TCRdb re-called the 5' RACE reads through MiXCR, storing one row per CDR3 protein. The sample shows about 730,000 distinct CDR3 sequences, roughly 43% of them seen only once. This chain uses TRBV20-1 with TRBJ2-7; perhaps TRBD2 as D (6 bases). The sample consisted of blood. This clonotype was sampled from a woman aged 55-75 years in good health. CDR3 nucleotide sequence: TGCAGTGCTAGAGAGCTTGCGGGGTTGACCTACGAGCAGTACTTC. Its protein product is CSARELAGLTYEQYF.